This T cell receptor beta chain was profiled in a study of T-cell reconstitution after alpha-beta-depleted transplantation in children. Unique molecular identifiers were incorporated during preparation of the TCRbeta library. TCRdb redid the calling of the PCR reads with MiXCR, one entry per CDR3 protein. The sample contains hundreds of thousands of distinct CDR3 sequences, approximately 14% of which appear only once. Whole-study findings and limits: It was newly produced T cells that mostly accounted for T-cell counts and diversity one year after transplant. The origin of alpha-beta T cells about two months after transplant was reportedly several hundred expanded graft clones.

Trimming cost V 2 bases and J 10 bases; bases outside gene matches: 9. The CDR3 sequence is 17 residues long. Germline values: CDR1 MNHNS, CDR2 SASEGT. This clonotype was seen a few times. What it recognizes is unknown. This receptor was identified in a girl between 2 and 10 years old with congenital amegakaryocytic thrombocytopenia, due to receive a stem cell transplant. The sample consisted of PBMCs, taken before TCRalphabeta/CD19-depleted stem cell transplant. V usage is TRBV6-1 and J usage is TRBJ2-1; 15 bases match TRBD2. CDR3 in DNA: TGTGCCAGCAGTGAAAGGTGGGGACTAGCGGGAGGAGAGGAGCAGTTCTTC. It codes for CASSERWGLAGGEEQFF.